Listed here are 23 T cell receptor beta chains from one sample, sequenced in a study of tumor and adjacent non-tumor tissue in lung cancer. No cell sorting was done before RNA was extracted from the tissue. This non-tumor lung sample came from over 3 cm beyond the tumor edge. Three rounds of nested PCR, following a modified ARM-PCR protocol, produced the TCRbeta library. TCRdb reanalysed the multiplex PCR reads using MiXCR and keeps one entry per CDR3 protein. Of about 44,000 distinct CDR3 sequences in the sample, 60% to 65% are singletons; the top ten hold 30%. The sample was distant non-tumor lung tissue. These receptors were taken from a woman between 65 and 79 years old with non-small cell lung cancer.

The chain uses TRBV14 and TRBJ2-1; possibly TRBD1 for D (6 bases). The CDR3 contains 15 residues. The V gene lost 10 bases and the J gene lost 4 bases, with 20 bases spanning the gap. The germline CDR1 and CDR2 sequences are SGHDN and FVKESK. CDR3 sequence (DNA): TGTGCCAACAGTCTTCAGGGGAGTAGATACAATGAGCAGTTCTTC. Protein sequence: CANSLQGSRYNEQFF.

The rearrangement links TRBV29-1 to TRBJ2-2, with a weak D call TRBD1 (5 bases). The CDR3 is 15 residues long. Looked up from germline, CDR1 is SQVTM and CDR2 is ANQGSEA. Deletions cut 7 bases from V and 13 bases from J, with 28 bases between. As DNA, the CDR3 is TGCAGCGCTCAAGAAGACAGTCTTTCTGCCGGTGGGCTGTTTTTT. Amino acids: CSAQEDSLSAGGLFF.

This clonotype showed up many times. The CDR3 loop reads CASSQGGGSMNTEAFF. Here the CDR3 DNA reads TGCGCCAGCAGCCAGGGCGGGGGCTCCATGAACACTGAAGCTTTCTTT. The rearrangement joins TRBV5-1 to TRBJ1-1, with D possibly being TRBD1 (6 bases). CDR1 is SGHRS, CDR2 YFSETQ, per germline. V dropped 4 bases and J dropped 0 bases, with 16 bases sitting between them. CDR3 length equals 16 residues.

There are many counts of this clonotype. The CDR3 loop reads CSVLWGANGNTIYF. CDR3 DNA: TGCAGCGTTTTGTGGGGGGCGAATGGAAACACCATATATTTT. The chain carries TRBV29-1 and TRBJ1-3; D is perhaps TRBD1 (6 bases). The CDR3 length is 14 residues. CDR1 is SQVTM and CDR2 is ANQGSEA in the germline V gene. V lost 5 bases to trimming and J lost 3 bases, with 14 bases between them.

The genes are TRBV10-3 and TRBJ1-5; D may be TRBD1 (6 bases). In germline, CDR1 is ENHRY, CDR2 SYGVKD. The CDR3 covers 14 residues. The CDR3 bases are TGTGTCATTTCCCCCGGGGGTGGGGACAAGCCCCAGCATTTT. It is translated as CVISPGGGDKPQHF.

As to this clonotype: A single base separates this from a much larger clone, so it may be a read error. This chain connects TRBV5-4 to TRBJ2-3, with 8 bases identical to TRBD2. The CDR3 extends over 17 amino acids. From germline, CDR1 is SGHNT and CDR2 YYREEE (reference sequence). The CDR3 nucleotides are TGTGCCAGCAGCTGGGGGGGGAGCGGGAGATTCACAGATACGCGGTATTTT. This codes for CASSWGGSGRFTDTRYF.

In regard to this clonotype: At one of its ends the junction is not consistent with the germline gene, which may arise from a read error. The rearrangement uses TRBV6-5 and TRBJ2-1; 9 bases agree with TRBD1. The CDR3 spans 15 residues. Per the germline V gene, CDR1 is MNHEY and CDR2 is SVGAGI. CDR3 DNA: TGTGCCAGCAAAGGTACAGGGGGCGGTTACAATGAGGAGTTCTTC. Amino acid sequence: CASKGTGGGYNEEFF.

Comments on this clonotype: Likely a read error: the CDR3 ends without its conserved phenylalanine or tryptophan. V is TRBV4-1 and J is TRBJ2-7, with TRBD2 matching 8 bases. The V and J ends lost 3 bases and 1 base, in that order; junction bases with no gene match: 8. This CDR3 spans 16 amino acids. CDR1 is MGHRA, CDR2 YSYEKL, per germline. The CDR3 loop reads CASSHMCTSGSYEQYC. The CDR3 coding sequence is TGCGCCAGCAGCCACATGTGTACTAGCGGATCCTACGAGCAGTACTGC.

The rearrangement uses TRBV19 and TRBJ2-1; weak D call: TRBD1 (6 bases). The V gene's germline CDR1 is LNHDA and CDR2 SQIVND (reference sequence). The ends were cut back, 7 bases at V and 1 base at J, with 17 bases in the middle. The CDR3 is made up of 16 amino acids. The CDR3 nucleotides read TGTGCCAGTAACTATCGGACAGACAGTTCCTACAATGAGCAGTTCTTC. Translating gives CASNYRTDSSYNEQFF.

A remark on this clonotype: A junction end diverges from the germline sequence, so it may reflect a read error. The chain carries TRBV6-6 and TRBJ2-5; 7 nucleotides agree with TRBD2. The CDR3 has 14 residues. Germline loops: CDR1 MNHNY, CDR2 SVGAGI (reference sequence). CDR3 DNA sequence: TGTGCCAGCAGTTTCCAGACTAGCAAAGAGACACAGTACTTC. Protein sequence: CASSFQTSKETQYF.

A note on this clonotype: This may come from a read error, since a much larger clone is one base off. V and J are TRBV20-1 and TRBJ2-1, with 7 nucleotides matching TRBD2. The CDR3 is 11 amino acids. CDR1 is DFQATT and CDR2 is SNEGSKA in the germline V gene (reference sequence). The CDR3 loop reads CIAGGVDEQFF. The CDR3 region has the DNA TGCATTGCTGGGGGGGTGGATGAGCAGTTCTTC.

Worth noting for this clonotype: Given the absence of the conserved phenylalanine or tryptophan at the CDR3 end, a read error is likely. The chain links TRBV5-6 to TRBJ2-1; D may match TRBD1 or TRBD2 (5 bases each). V was clipped by 4 bases and J by 8 bases, with 19 bases between them. This CDR3 has 15 amino acids. Germline values: CDR1 SGHDT, CDR2 YYEEEE. The CDR3 bases are TGTGCCAGCAGCGTGGGACCCCAGGAAGAGGATGAGCAGTTCTAT. It specifies CASSVGPQEEDEQFY.

This rearrangement joins TRBV29-1 to TRBJ2-5; 7 nucleotides align to TRBD1. Germline CDR1 and CDR2: SQVTM and ANQGSEA. Trimming removed 8 bases from V and 4 bases from J; junction bases left unmatched: 13. The CDR3 runs to 14 residues. CDR3 nucleotide sequence: TGCAGCATGGAACAGACAGGGATCGGAGAGACCCAGTACTTC. Translated, it gives CSMEQTGIGETQYF.

The chain joins TRBV7-3 to TRBJ2-1, with 9 bases lining up with TRBD1. The V segment lost 4 bases and the J segment 8 bases; nucleotides outside the gene matches: 6. This CDR3 region has 14 residues. Germline V lookup: CDR1 SGHTA, CDR2 FQGTGA. DNA for the CDR3: TGTGCCAGCAGCTCGGGACAGGGTTTTCATGAGCAGTTCTTC. It translates to CASSSGQGFHEQFF.

As for this clonotype: At one end, the junction sequence differs from germline, possibly due to a read error. V is TRBV29-1 and J is TRBJ2-7, with 7 bases lining up with TRBD2. The CDR3 spans 12 residues. Looked up from germline, CDR1 is SQVTM and CDR2 is ANQGSEA. CDR3 sequence (DNA): TGCAGCTTGAGGGAAGGGGACTACAAGCAGTACTTC. Protein sequence: CSLREGDYKQYF.

Points on this clonotype: A read error is possible here, since a much larger clone lies one base away. V usage is TRBV20-1 and J usage is TRBJ2-7, with TRBD2 identical over 8 bases. The CDR3 sequence is 15 residues long. Looked up from germline, CDR1 is DFQATT and CDR2 is SNEGSKA (reference sequence). CDR3 in amino acids: CSDRDSGIISYEQYF. CDR3 coding DNA: TGCAGTGATAGAGATAGCGGGATCATATCCTACGAGCAGTACTTC.

In regard to this clonotype: A read error is possible here, since a much larger clone lies one base away. This chain uses TRBV5-1 with TRBJ2-3, with 7 bases matching TRBD2. The CDR3 is 13 amino acids. The J segment lost 2 bases and the V segment lost 6 bases, leaving 3 bases of the junction unmatched. Germline V gene lookup returns CDR1 SGHRS and CDR2 YFSETQ. CDR3 protein: CASNRDYTDTQYF. In nucleotides, the CDR3 is TGCGCCAGCAACCGGGACTACACAGATACGCAGTATTTT. Full variable domain (remainder filled in from reference TRBV5-1 and TRBJ2-3): KAGVTQTPRYLIKTRGQQVTLSCSPISGHRSVSWYQQTPGQGLQFLFEYFSETQRNKGNFPGRFSGRQFSNSRSEMNVSTLELGDSALYLCASNRDYTDTQYFGPGTRLTVL.

This clonotype was seen more than once but under ten times. This may arise from a read error, as a much more abundant clone is one base away. The V call is TRBV7-8, the J call TRBJ2-3; TRBD2 agrees at 7 bases. This CDR3 spans 12 amino acids. The germline gives CDR1 SGHVS, CDR2 FQNEAQ. The CDR3 DNA follows: TGTGCCCGCAGTCGGGAGGCGGGCACGCAGTATTTT. Translation: CARSREAGTQYF.

This clonotype was recorded many times. The J gene is TRBJ2-1, the V gene TRBV6-5; TRBD2 matches at 12 bases. Germline-derived CDR1 and CDR2 are MNHEY and SVGAGI. The ends lost 6 bases at V and 5 bases at J; junction bases unmatched: 8. The CDR3 extends over 16 amino acids. CDR3 residues: CASSRTGTSGHNEQFF. DNA for the CDR3: TGTGCCAGCAGCCGCACCGGGACTAGCGGGCACAATGAGCAGTTCTTC.

In regard to this clonotype: A junction boundary mismatches the germline segment, possibly from a read error. The rearrangement links TRBV20-1 to TRBJ1-6; 7 nucleotides match TRBD1. Germline CDR1 reads DFQATT; CDR2 reads SNEGSKA (reference sequence). The CDR3 sequence is 16 residues long. The DNA for the CDR3 is TGCAGTGTTAGATCGGGACAGAGCTCCTATAATTCACGCCTCCACTTT. As protein: CSVRSGQSSYNSRLHF.

About this clonotype: A read error may produce the germline difference seen at one junction end. This chain links TRBV29-1 with TRBJ2-2, with D maybe TRBD2 (6 bases). Germline assignment: CDR1 SQVTM and CDR2 ANQGSEA. This CDR3 contains 16 residues. The CDR3 DNA reads TGCAGCGTTGAAGATCCTAGCAGGAGGTCCGGCGGGGAGCTGTTTTTC. Translation: CSVEDPSRRSGGELFF.

On this clonotype: A much larger clone sits a single nucleotide away, making a read error possible. The chain combines TRBV6-6 with TRBJ2-1, with 8 bases aligning to TRBD2. In germline, CDR1 is MNHNY, CDR2 SVGAGI (reference sequence). With V trimmed by 7 bases and J by 10 bases, 9 bases remained unmatched. There are 13 residues in the CDR3. The CDR3 DNA reads TGTGCCAGCATCCGGGAGGGCTCGTTGGAGCAGTTCTTC. This translates into CASIREGSLEQFF.

Note on this clonotype: A much larger clone differs from this one at a single base, so this may be a read error. The chain is built from TRBV7-8 and TRBJ1-1; 7 nucleotides match TRBD1. CDR3 length equals 12 residues. Germline V gene data show CDR1 as SGHVS and CDR2 as FQNEAQ. CDR3 in DNA: TGTGCCAACAGCCCGGGACAGCTTGAAGCTTTCTTT. Translating it yields CANSPGQLEAFF.